The clone carrying this T cell receptor beta chain occurred a few times. The sample originates from a study of T cells in Graves' hyperthyroidism and ophthalmopathy. The CDR3 regions of TCR beta were amplified from RNA transcripts. When the TCR CDR3 underwent first-round RT-PCR, the HTBI primer set was used. MiXCR, run by TCRdb on the multiplex PCR reads, gives a single entry per CDR3 protein. The sample includes 500,000 to 650,000 distinct CDR3 sequences, approximately 14% of them seen just once. This receptor was identified in a woman between 40 and 55 years old with Graves' hyperthyroidism. The sample comprised blood.

The CDR3: CASSQDPGDGMETQYF. The CDR3 DNA reads TGTGCCAGCAGCCAAGATCCGGGGGATGGAATGGAGACCCAGTACTTC. The rearrangement joins TRBV3-1 to TRBJ2-5, with D tentatively TRBD2 (6 bases). The CDR3 totals 16 residues. Trimming pared 0 bases from V and 5 bases from J, leaving 16 bases between. CDR1 and CDR2 (germline): LGHDT, YNNKEL (reference sequence).